This passage covers 8 T cell receptor beta chains from one sample sequenced in a study of T cell responses to AZD1222 COVID-19 vaccine. The data were produced by immunoSEQ multiplex PCR, yet TCRdb's version contains in-frame clones alone and is incomplete. The repertoire holds about 99,000 clones, approximately 90% seen once, with around 8% in the top ten. The sequenced sample was peripheral blood, obtained 28 days after the second AZD1222 dose. The receptors come from an adult who received the AZD1222 COVID-19 vaccine.

The J gene is TRBJ1-6, the V gene TRBV5-4, with a weak D call TRBD1 (5 bases). Per the germline V gene, CDR1 is SGHNT and CDR2 is YYREEE (reference sequence). This CDR3 is 16 amino acids long. Trimming stripped 5 bases from V and 5 bases from J, with 17 bases between. DNA for the CDR3: TGTGCCAGCAGTAGAGGCCAGGGCAGGCATAATTCACCCCTCCACTTT. Translation gives CASSRGQGRHNSPLHF.

The J gene is TRBJ2-4, the V gene TRBV27; TRBD2 is a possible D gene (5 bases). Germline CDR1 reads MNHEY; CDR2 reads SMNVEV (reference sequence). The CDR3 consists of 19 residues. The V and J ends lost 0 bases and 0 bases respectively, with 18 bases between them. CDR3 in amino acids: CASSLSGGYELRAKNIQYF. The CDR3 nucleotides are TGTGCCAGCAGTTTATCGGGCGGGTACGAGCTTCGAGCCAAAAACATTCAGTACTTC.

V is TRBV25-1 and J is TRBJ2-2; no clear D gene. This CDR3 spans 13 amino acids. The germline CDR1 and CDR2 sequences are MGHDK and SYGVNS. Trimming took 10 bases from V and 2 from J, leaving 11 bases between them. Written as DNA, the CDR3 is TGTGCCACCGGTGGTACAAACACCGGGGAGCTGTTTTTT. Translating gives CATGGTNTGELFF.

The chain combines TRBV28 with TRBJ2-1, with 11 bases matching TRBD2. The ends lost 5 bases at V and 4 bases at J; junction bases unmatched: 7. Germline CDR1 and CDR2: MDHEN and SYDVKM. This CDR3 has 16 residues. Here the CDR3 reads CASSPVRLAGYNEQFF. Written as DNA, the CDR3 is TGTGCCAGCAGTCCCGTTCGACTAGCGGGATACAATGAGCAGTTCTTC.

The J gene is TRBJ1-2, the V gene TRBV28, with D uncertain. The CDR3 is 12 residues long. Germline V gene lookup returns CDR1 MDHEN and CDR2 SYDVKM. V was cut by 3 bases and J by 4 bases, with 6 bases left in between. CDR3 loop: CASSFEAYGYTF. Written as DNA, the CDR3 is TGTGCCAGCAGTTTCGAAGCCTATGGCTACACCTTC.

The V call is TRBV6-5, the J call TRBJ2-5, with D possibly being TRBD1 (5 bases). Between the trimmed V and J ends, which lost 8 bases and 4 bases, there was a span of 17 bases. Germline assignment: CDR1 MNHEY and CDR2 SVGAGI. The CDR3 sequence is 14 residues long. The CDR3 DNA is TGTGCCAGCCTAGACAGCCCGTCTGGAGAGACCCAGTACTTC. Translation: CASLDSPSGETQYF.

The CDR3 loop is CASRGNTEAFF. For the CDR3, the DNA is TGTGCCAGTAGAGGGAACACTGAAGCTTTCTTT. The V call is TRBV19, the J call TRBJ1-1; D is undetermined. The CDR3 contains 11 residues. V lost 6 bases, J lost 1 base, and 3 bases lay in between. Germline V CDR1 and CDR2: LNHDA, SQIVND (reference sequence).

Note on this clone: The same CDR3 arises from other DNA sequences in this sample as well. The chain combines TRBV28 with TRBJ2-7; D is unresolved. The CDR3 spans 13 residues. Trimming took off 3 bases at V and 4 bases at J, with 10 bases between the two ends. Germline V lookup: CDR1 MDHEN, CDR2 SYDVKM. Written as DNA, the CDR3 is TGTGCCAGCAGTTTGGTGCCGACTTACGAGCAGTACTTC. Translated: CASSLVPTYEQYF.